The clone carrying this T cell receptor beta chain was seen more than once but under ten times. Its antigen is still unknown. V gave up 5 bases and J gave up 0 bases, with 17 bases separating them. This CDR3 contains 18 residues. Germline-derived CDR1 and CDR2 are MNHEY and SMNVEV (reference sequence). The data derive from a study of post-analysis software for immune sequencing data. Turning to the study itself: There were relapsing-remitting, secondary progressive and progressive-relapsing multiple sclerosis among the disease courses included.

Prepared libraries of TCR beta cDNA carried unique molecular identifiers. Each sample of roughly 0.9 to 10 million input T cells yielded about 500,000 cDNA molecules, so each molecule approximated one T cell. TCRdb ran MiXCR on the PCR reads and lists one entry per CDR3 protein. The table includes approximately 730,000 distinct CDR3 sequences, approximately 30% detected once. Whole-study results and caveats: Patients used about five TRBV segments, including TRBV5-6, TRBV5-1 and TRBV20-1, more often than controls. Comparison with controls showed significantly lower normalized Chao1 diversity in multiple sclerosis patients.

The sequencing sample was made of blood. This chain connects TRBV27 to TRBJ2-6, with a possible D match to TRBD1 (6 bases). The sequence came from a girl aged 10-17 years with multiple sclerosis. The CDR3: CASSLTGAIYSGANVLTF. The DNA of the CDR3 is TGTGCCAGCAGTCTGACAGGAGCCATATACTCTGGGGCCAACGTCCTGACTTTC.